These T cell receptor beta chains were read from a single sample in a study of long-term antiretroviral therapy in people with HIV. Repertoires were generated with immunoSEQ multiplex PCR, while TCRdb's copy carries only in-frame clones and drops some. The table includes 40,000 or so clones, approximately 86% detected once. The sequences come from unsorted PBMCs, collected just before starting antiretroviral therapy. The receptors originated from a woman aged 18-29 years with HIV. Each CDR3 is given with its conserved first and last residue. The order of the fields is D gene, J gene, clone size, V gene, CDR3 protein, CDR3 DNA. The D gene is left open where the match is weak. Not every row has a clone size; where given, it reads once, few, many or a size class.

D gene: .
J gene: TRBJ2-7
clone size: .
V gene: TRBV14
CDR3 protein: CASSRGQTYEQYF
CDR3 DNA: TGTGCCAGCAGCAGAGGACAGACGTACGAGCAGTACTTC

D gene: .
J gene: TRBJ2-5
clone size: .
V gene: TRBV7-9
CDR3 protein: CASSLGPIGAAEETQYF
CDR3 DNA: TGTGCCAGCAGCTTAGGGCCCATAGGTGCTGCGGAAGAGACCCAGTACTTC

D gene: TRBD2
J gene: TRBJ2-7
clone size: .
V gene: TRBV6-5
CDR3 protein: CASSYVLAGSYEQYF
CDR3 DNA: TGTGCCAGCAGTTATGTACTAGCGGGATCCTACGAGCAGTACTTC

D gene: .
J gene: TRBJ1-2
clone size: .
V gene: TRBV19
CDR3 protein: CASSMDLAGGYTF
CDR3 DNA: TGTGCCAGTAGTATGGACCTTGCGGGGGGCTACACCTTC

D gene: .
J gene: TRBJ1-3
clone size: .
V gene: TRBV5-6
CDR3 protein: CASSYEVGSFSGNTIYF
CDR3 DNA: TGTGCCAGCAGCTATGAGGTGGGCAGCTTCTCTGGAAACACCATATATTTT

D gene: .
J gene: TRBJ1-1
clone size: .
V gene: TRBV27
CDR3 protein: CASSRGLVNTEAFF
CDR3 DNA: TGTGCCAGCAGTAGGGGTTTAGTGAACACTGAAGCTTTCTTT

D gene: .
J gene: TRBJ2-3
clone size: .
V gene: TRBV27
CDR3 protein: CASRENTDTQYF
CDR3 DNA: TGTGCCAGCAGGGAGAACACAGATACGCAGTATTTT

D gene: .
J gene: TRBJ1-4
clone size: .
V gene: TRBV11-2
CDR3 protein: CASSTNANEKLFF
CDR3 DNA: TGTGCCAGCAGCACGAATGCTAATGAAAAACTGTTTTTT

D gene: .
J gene: TRBJ2-7
clone size: .
V gene: TRBV5-6
CDR3 protein: CASSLRWQPNEQYF
CDR3 DNA: TGTGCCAGCAGCTTGCGGTGGCAGCCTAACGAGCAGTACTTC

D gene: .
J gene: TRBJ1-4
clone size: .
V gene: TRBV19
CDR3 protein: CASSIYGQIATNEKLFF
CDR3 DNA: TGTGCCAGTAGTATTTATGGACAGATTGCAACTAATGAAAAACTGTTTTTT

D gene: .
J gene: TRBJ2-2
clone size: once
V gene: TRBV6-5
CDR3 protein: CASSRPGEGTGELFF
CDR3 DNA: TGTGCCAGCAGCCGTCCCGGAGAGGGGACCGGGGAGCTGTTTTTT

D gene: TRBD1
J gene: TRBJ2-3
clone size: .
V gene: TRBV6-6
CDR3 protein: CASSPRQGTDTQYF
CDR3 DNA: TGTGCCAGCAGTCCCCGACAGGGAACCGATACGCAGTATTTT

D gene: TRBD1
J gene: TRBJ2-7
clone size: .
V gene: TRBV6-1
CDR3 protein: CASSGDRRLLYF
CDR3 DNA: TGTGCCAGCAGTGGGGACAGGAGACTGTTGTACTTC

D gene: TRBD2
J gene: TRBJ2-7
clone size: .
V gene: TRBV28
CDR3 protein: CASSLSTSGGSVEQYF
CDR3 DNA: TGTGCCAGCAGTTTATCTACTAGCGGGGGCTCCGTCGAGCAGTACTTC

D gene: .
J gene: TRBJ2-5
clone size: .
V gene: TRBV28
CDR3 protein: CASSPRAGETQYF
CDR3 DNA: TGTGCCAGCAGTCCCCGGGCTGGGGAGACCCAGTACTTC

D gene: .
J gene: TRBJ2-7
clone size: .
V gene: TRBV19
CDR3 protein: CASSQASYEQYF
CDR3 DNA: TGTGCCAGTAGCCAGGCGTCCTACGAGCAGTACTTC

D gene: TRBD2
J gene: TRBJ2-1
clone size: once
V gene: TRBV11-2
CDR3 protein: CASSFGSGTNLNEQFF
CDR3 DNA: TGTGCCAGCAGCTTTGGATCCGGGACTAACCTCAATGAGCAGTTCTTC

D gene: TRBD2
J gene: TRBJ2-1
clone size: .
V gene: TRBV4-1
CDR3 protein: CASSPLMAGGPGNNEQFF
CDR3 DNA: TGCGCCAGCAGCCCCTTAATGGCGGGAGGGCCCGGAAACAATGAGCAGTTCTTC

D gene: .
J gene: TRBJ2-7
clone size: .
V gene: TRBV11-3
CDR3 protein: CASSPRDESYEQYF
CDR3 DNA: TGTGCCAGCAGCCCACGGGACGAATCCTACGAGCAGTACTTC

D gene: .
J gene: TRBJ2-2
clone size: .
V gene: TRBV19
CDR3 protein: CASSSGIGNTGELFF
CDR3 DNA: TGTGCCAGTAGTAGCGGGATCGGGAACACCGGGGAGCTGTTTTTT

D gene: .
J gene: TRBJ2-7
clone size: once
V gene: TRBV27
CDR3 protein: CASSFGQEQYF
CDR3 DNA: TGTGCCAGCAGTTTCGGACAGGAGCAGTACTTC

D gene: TRBD2
J gene: TRBJ2-5
clone size: .
V gene: TRBV7-2
CDR3 protein: CASSLGLAGETQYF
CDR3 DNA: TGTGCCAGCAGCTTGGGACTAGCCGGGGAGACCCAGTACTTC

D gene: .
J gene: TRBJ1-4
clone size: few
V gene: TRBV9
CDR3 protein: CASSAQGRDEKLFF
CDR3 DNA: TGTGCCAGCAGCGCTCAGGGGAGGGATGAAAAACTGTTTTTT

D gene: TRBD2
J gene: TRBJ2-5
clone size: .
V gene: TRBV19
CDR3 protein: CASSTTSGSYETQYF
CDR3 DNA: TGTGCCAGTAGTACAACTAGCGGGAGTTACGAGACCCAGTACTTC

D gene: .
J gene: TRBJ1-6
clone size: .
V gene: TRBV28
CDR3 protein: CASSFQQGPRAPLHF
CDR3 DNA: TGTGCCAGCAGTTTTCAACAGGGACCTAGGGCACCCCTCCACTTT

D gene: TRBD2
J gene: TRBJ2-1
clone size: once
V gene: TRBV6-4
CDR3 protein: CASSGLAGAGYNEQFF
CDR3 DNA: TGTGCCAGCAGTGGACTAGCGGGAGCTGGCTACAATGAGCAGTTCTTC

D gene: .
J gene: TRBJ2-3
clone size: .
V gene: TRBV5-1
CDR3 protein: CASCLERASTDTQYF
CDR3 DNA: TGCGCCAGCTGCTTGGAACGCGCTAGCACAGATACGCAGTATTTT

D gene: .
J gene: TRBJ2-3
clone size: few
V gene: TRBV19
CDR3 protein: CASEGDTQYF
CDR3 DNA: TGTGCCAGTGAGGGAGATACGCAGTATTTT

D gene: .
J gene: TRBJ2-5
clone size: .
V gene: TRBV19
CDR3 protein: CASSIGHREYQETQYF
CDR3 DNA: TGTGCCAGTAGTATAGGTCATCGGGAGTACCAAGAGACCCAGTACTTC

D gene: TRBD2
J gene: TRBJ2-5
clone size: .
V gene: TRBV18
CDR3 protein: CASSLRTSGNTLETQYF
CDR3 DNA: TGTGCCAGCTCACTACGGACTAGCGGTAACACTCTAGAGACCCAGTACTTC

D gene: TRBD1
J gene: TRBJ1-5
clone size: few
V gene: TRBV10-3
CDR3 protein: CAISEEAGGNQPQHF
CDR3 DNA: TGTGCCATCAGTGAGGAGGCAGGGGGGAATCAGCCCCAGCATTTT

D gene: TRBD1
J gene: TRBJ2-7
clone size: .
V gene: TRBV7-8
CDR3 protein: CASSTGGMDEQYF
CDR3 DNA: TGTGCCAGCAGTACAGGGGGCATGGACGAGCAGTACTTC

D gene: .
J gene: TRBJ2-5
clone size: .
V gene: TRBV28
CDR3 protein: CASSWQDGGETQYF
CDR3 DNA: TGTGCCAGCAGTTGGCAGGACGGTGGAGAGACCCAGTACTTC

D gene: TRBD1
J gene: TRBJ2-7
clone size: .
V gene: TRBV16
CDR3 protein: CASSQSPRAGTDYEQYF
CDR3 DNA: TGTGCCAGCAGCCAATCTCCCCGTGCCGGGACAGATTACGAGCAGTACTTC

D gene: TRBD1
J gene: TRBJ2-7
clone size: few
V gene: TRBV4-1
CDR3 protein: CASSQGTGGSYEQYF
CDR3 DNA: TGCGCCAGCAGCCAAGGGACAGGGGGCTCATACGAGCAGTACTTC

D gene: .
J gene: TRBJ2-1
clone size: .
V gene: TRBV10-1
CDR3 protein: CASSEPDPGLQRVF
CDR3 DNA: TGCGCCAGCAGTGAGCCAGACCCGGGACTCCAACGGGTCTTC

D gene: .
J gene: TRBJ2-7
clone size: .
V gene: TRBV28
CDR3 protein: CASSLEDYTYEQYF
CDR3 DNA: TGTGCCAGCAGTTTAGAGGACTATACATACGAGCAGTACTTC

D gene: TRBD2
J gene: TRBJ2-7
clone size: .
V gene: TRBV6-1
CDR3 protein: CASSGLRSGGSYEQYF
CDR3 DNA: TGTGCCAGCAGTGGCCTGAGAAGCGGGGGCTCCTACGAGCAGTACTTC

D gene: .
J gene: TRBJ1-3
clone size: few
V gene: TRBV7-9
CDR3 protein: CASSGGTVLAGNTIYF
CDR3 DNA: TGTGCCAGCAGCGGTGGGACGGTTCTTGCTGGAAACACCATATATTTT

D gene: TRBD2
J gene: TRBJ2-7
clone size: .
V gene: TRBV9
CDR3 protein: CASSVVPGGLAGGPYEQYF
CDR3 DNA: TGTGCCAGCAGCGTAGTCCCCGGGGGACTAGCGGGAGGGCCTTACGAGCAGTACTTC

D gene: TRBD2
J gene: TRBJ2-7
clone size: .
V gene: TRBV27
CDR3 protein: CASSSSGRTYEQYF
CDR3 DNA: TGTGCCAGCAGTTCTAGCGGGAGGACCTACGAGCAGTACTTC

D gene: TRBD1
J gene: TRBJ2-5
clone size: .
V gene: TRBV9
CDR3 protein: CASSARQGGLETQYF
CDR3 DNA: TGTGCCAGCAGCGCCCGACAGGGTGGGCTGGAGACCCAGTACTTC

D gene: .
J gene: TRBJ1-2
clone size: .
V gene: TRBV7-2
CDR3 protein: CASSLGARGAYGYTF
CDR3 DNA: TGTGCCAGCAGCTTAGGAGCCCGGGGAGCCTATGGCTACACCTTC

D gene: TRBD1
J gene: TRBJ2-2
clone size: .
V gene: TRBV6-4
CDR3 protein: CASSRDRQTGELFF
CDR3 DNA: TGTGCCAGCAGCCGGGACAGGCAGACCGGGGAGCTGTTTTTT

D gene: .
J gene: TRBJ2-7
clone size: .
V gene: TRBV5-8
CDR3 protein: CASSLGDTYEQYF
CDR3 DNA: TGTGCCAGCAGCTTGGGCGACACCTACGAGCAGTACTTC

D gene: .
J gene: TRBJ2-5
clone size: .
V gene: TRBV7-8
CDR3 protein: CASSARVGRETQYF
CDR3 DNA: TGTGCCAGCAGCGCAAGGGTGGGGCGAGAGACCCAGTACTTC